These 3 T cell receptor beta chains were all obtained from the same sample, sequenced in a study of shared clonotypes between healthy human individuals. This table comes from immunoSEQ multiplex PCR, and its TCRdb copy is limited to in-frame clones, with some not included. The table includes over 400,000 clones, around 80% detected once. Sequenced input: PBMCs. Source of these receptors: a woman between 40 and 50 years old in good health. Some clones in this sample may be carry-over from other donors' samples.

This clone was recorded at least ten times. V and J are TRBV2 and TRBJ1-4; 8 bases agree with TRBD1. Per germline, CDR1 SNHLY and CDR2 FYNNEI. The CDR3 runs 16 residues. V trimming: 6 bases; J trimming: 2 bases; junction bases outside the gene matches: 8. Here the CDR3 DNA reads TGTGCCAGCAGCATGGACAGGGTTCTCACTAATGAAAAACTGTTTTTT. This sequence encodes CASSMDRVLTNEKLFF.

The V gene is TRBV11-2, the J gene TRBJ1-6; TRBD1 is a possible D gene (5 bases). The CDR3 is 16 amino acids. CDR1 is SGHAT and CDR2 is FQNNGV in the germline V gene. The germline V and J ends were trimmed by 0 bases and 10 bases, with 16 bases remaining between them. Written as DNA, the CDR3 is TGTGCCAGCAGCTTAGATGATTGGGGGGGACGGTCACCCCTCCACTTT. Protein sequence: CASSLDDWGGRSPLHF.

The chain couples TRBV11-3 to TRBJ2-1; TRBD2 aligns across 8 bases. Germline V gives CDR1 SGHNT, CDR2 YENEEA. The CDR3 spans 16 residues. After removal of 5 bases from V and 7 bases from J, the junction contained 13 bases not matched to a gene. CDR3 DNA sequence: TGTGCCAGCAGCCATACACCATTAGCGGGGACAAATGAGCAGTTCTTC. Its protein product is CASSHTPLAGTNEQFF.